Presented here are 2 T cell receptor beta chains from one specimen sequenced in a study of post-analysis software for immune sequencing data. Each TCR beta cDNA library carried unique molecular identifiers. TCRdb itself ran the PCR reads through MiXCR, one entry per CDR3 protein. Of almost 700,000 distinct CDR3 sequences listed, 55% to 70% are singletons. The study's findings and limits: There were roughly 5 TRBV segments more frequent in patients than controls, and TRBV5-6, TRBV5-1 and TRBV20-1 were among them.

These receptors have no known antigen. Sample: blood. These receptors all come from a girl aged 2-10 years with multiple sclerosis.

This clonotype was counted many times. An end of the junction does not agree with germline; a read error may underlie this. The chain links TRBV7-7 to TRBJ2-5, with 8 bases that match TRBD1. Germline assignment: CDR1 SSHAT and CDR2 FNYEAQ (reference sequence). This CDR3 has 14 amino acids. As DNA, the CDR3 is TGTGCTAGCAGCCCGGACAGGGTAGGAAAGACCCAGTACTTC. As protein: CASSPDRVGKTQYF.

The rearrangement joins TRBV7-8 to TRBJ2-3; D is unresolved. The CDR3 contains 14 residues. Trimming removed 4 bases from V and 6 bases from J, with 14 bases in between. Germline V gives CDR1 SGHVS, CDR2 FQNEAQ. As DNA, the CDR3 is TGTGCCAGCAGCTCGACTGTTGGATCGGATACGCAGTATTTT. This encodes CASSSTVGSDTQYF.